These 8 T cell receptor beta chains came from one sample sequenced in a study of CD8 T cells in ankylosing spondylitis. TCRdb reprocessed the 5' RACE reads with MiXCR, giving one entry per CDR3 protein. The sample contains under 150,000 distinct CDR3 sequences, approximately 9.9% of which appear only once. Sequenced input: blood, either unsorted or a sorted T cell fraction (not recorded which). The receptors shown here come from a male donor with ankylosing spondylitis or in good health (not recorded which).

V gene TRBV11-1 combines with J gene TRBJ2-3, with TRBD2 matching 14 bases. Unmatched junction bases numbered 3, after V lost 6 bases and J lost 4 bases. The CDR3 length is 15 residues. From germline, CDR1 is SGHAT and CDR2 FQDESV (reference sequence). The CDR3 nucleotides read TGTGCCAGCAGGGGACTAGCGGGAGAAGCAGATACGCAGTATTTT. Translated: CASRGLAGEADTQYF.

This clonotype was picked up many times. The chain recombines TRBV7-2 with TRBJ2-3, with 7 bases lining up with TRBD1. Germline V gives CDR1 SGHTA, CDR2 FQGNSA. The CDR3 is made up of 15 amino acids. V trimming: 5 bases; J trimming: 6 bases; junction bases outside the gene matches: 11. The CDR3 loop is CASSQTGVSADTQYF. The CDR3 DNA reads as TGTGCCAGCAGCCAAACAGGGGTTTCCGCGGATACGCAGTATTTT.

In this sample, this clonotype turned up many times. The J gene is TRBJ1-2, the V gene TRBV7-9; a weak D match, TRBD1 (6 bases). The CDR3 is 13 residues long. Germline V gene lookup returns CDR1 SEHNR and CDR2 FQNEAQ (reference sequence). Trimming cost V 5 bases and J 4 bases, with 11 bases left between them. This chain's CDR3 is CASSDTGPYGYTF. DNA of the CDR3: TGTGCCAGCAGCGATACAGGGCCCTATGGCTACACCTTC.

This clonotype came up many times. The chain joins TRBV6-2 or TRBV6-3 to TRBJ2-7; TRBD1 matches 8 bases. Germline loops: CDR1 MNHEY, CDR2 SVGEGT. Trimming removed 5 bases from V and 4 bases from J; junction bases left unmatched: 10. The CDR3 runs to 15 residues. CDR3 region: CASSLTGTGLYEQYF. CDR3 coding DNA: TGTGCCAGCAGTCTGACCGGGACAGGACTATACGAGCAGTACTTC.

In this sample, this clonotype turned up many times. The V call is TRBV20-1, the J call TRBJ2-1; 10 bases line up with TRBD2. V shed 2 bases and J 12 bases; nucleotides not matched to a gene: 10. This CDR3 is 14 amino acids long. Germline CDR1 DFQATT, CDR2 SNEGSKA (reference sequence). CDR3: CSARNASGSSSQFF. The CDR3 nucleotides read TGCAGTGCTAGAAATGCTAGCGGGAGTTCGTCGCAGTTCTTC.

This sequence joins TRBV3-1 and TRBJ2-1; 8 bases are a match to TRBD2. The length of the CDR3 is 17 residues. Germline values: CDR1 LGHDT, CDR2 YNNKEL (reference sequence). The J segment lost 0 bases and the V segment lost 4 bases, leaving 8 bases of the junction unmatched. The CDR3 loop reads CASSLRTSRGSYNEQFF. The CDR3 bases are TGTGCCAGCAGCCTAAGGACTAGCAGGGGCTCCTACAATGAGCAGTTCTTC.

This clonotype was detected ten times or more. This chain links TRBV9 with TRBJ2-7; 7 nucleotides align to TRBD2. V shed 0 bases, J shed 2 bases, and the junction held 2 bases outside the gene matches. CDR1 SGDLS and CDR2 YYNGEE come from the germline V gene. The CDR3 is made up of 14 amino acids. CDR3 bases: TGTGCCAGCAGCGTAGAAGCGGGGCCCTACGAGCAGTACTTC. Protein product: CASSVEAGPYEQYF.

Comment on this clonotype: A much larger clone differs from this one at a single base, so this may be a read error. As DNA, the CDR3 is TGCAGTGCTAGTCGGGCGGGATCCTCGTCCTACAATGAGCAGTTCTTC. Encoded protein: CSASRAGSSSYNEQFF. V and J are TRBV20-1 and TRBJ2-1, with D perhaps matching TRBD2 (6 bases). V was shortened by 3 bases and J by 1 base, with 16 bases between the two germline ends. The CDR3 sequence is 16 residues long. Germline V gene data show CDR1 as DFQATT and CDR2 as SNEGSKA (reference sequence).